What follows are 3 T cell receptor beta chains derived from one specimen sequenced in a study of cytomegalovirus exposure and HLA in healthy donors. With 60 Vbeta and 13 Jbeta primers, the PCR was carried out. TCRdb keeps only in-frame clones here, not all; method: immunoSEQ multiplex PCR. This table has approximately 110,000 clones, about 70% appearing once. Sample: PBMCs. The source is a woman aged 60-75 years in good health and CMV-seropositive.

This clone was seen a single time. J is TRBJ2-1 and V is TRBV7-2, with 8 bases that match TRBD2. Per germline, CDR1 SGHTA and CDR2 FQGNSA. CDR3 length: 13 amino acids. Losses at the gene ends were 4 bases for V and 8 bases for J; bases not matched to a gene: 4. This CDR3 is CASSSPGGDEQFF. CDR3 bases: TGTGCCAGCAGCTCACCGGGAGGGGATGAGCAGTTCTTC.

This sequence joins TRBV7-2 and TRBJ2-7; D is perhaps TRBD2 (5 bases). Trimming pared 5 bases from V and 6 bases from J, leaving 14 bases between. The CDR3 is made up of 13 amino acids. CDR1 SGHTA and CDR2 FQGNSA come from the germline V gene. The CDR3 DNA sequence: TGTGCCAGCAGCCCCCTCCCCCGGGGCGAGCAGTACTTC. It specifies CASSPLPRGEQYF. Looking up the rest from reference TRBV7-2 and TRBJ2-7 gives the full variable domain: GAGVSQSPSNKVTEKGKDVELRCDPISGHTALYWYRQSLGQGLEFLIYFQGNSAPDKSGLPSDRFSAERTGGSVSTLTIQRTQQEDSAVYLCASSPLPRGEQYFGPGTRLTVT.

The V call is TRBV5-6, the J call TRBJ1-5, with D maybe TRBD1 (5 bases). Trimming left V 2 bases short and J 2 bases short, with 14 bases between. CDR1 is SGHDT and CDR2 is YYEEEE in the germline V gene. The CDR3 loop spans 16 amino acids. The CDR3 region has the DNA TGTGCCAGCAGCTTTTTCCAGGGTAGTGGCAATCAGCCCCAGCATTTT. Protein sequence: CASSFFQGSGNQPQHF.